This T cell receptor beta chain was retrieved from a study of blood T cell repertoires in COVID-19 (dated by TCRdb to the early 2020s). Notes on the research overall: Samples from collaborators originated in the United States, Italy and Spain and spanned both the acute and convalescent phases of COVID-19. Deeply sampled blood TCRbeta repertoires from subjects exposed to, actively infected with, or recovered from COVID-19 were included in the dataset. The prospective study material was composed of cDNA or gDNA derived from T cells, B-cell-depleted T cells, or PBMCs. Samples came from the ongoing ImmuneRACE study (first 160 participants) plus 1,254 subjects from 6 global collaborators. Where available, HLA class I and class II types were obtained from metadata supplied by the sample provider rather than from assay-based typing. The repertoires were released in a freely available public database intended as a resource for research on the immune response to SARS-CoV-2. Nearly every sample came with metadata listing a de-identified subject ID, COVID-19 status, age in years and sex.

The V end gives up 2 bases and the J end 2 bases, leaving 4 bases in the junction not matched to a gene. Per the germline V gene (reference sequence), MNHNY is the CDR1 and SVGAGI is the CDR2. From its cysteine to its phenylalanine, the CDR3 spans 15 amino acids. The kept DNA is CDR3 alone, 45 bases in frame from the first base. The collaborating institutions used their own protocols to collect whole blood in K2EDTA tubes. For TCRbeta analysis, collaborators shipped samples as frozen whole blood, isolated PBMCs, or DNA extracted from either of those sample types. As for this clone: What antigen it recognizes has not been identified. Base quality data are lacking; no much larger clone is found one base away.

Results and caveats for the whole study, not just this receptor: The amount of clinical and demographic metadata varied by source and participant and was provided uncurated.

TCRbeta CDR3 regions were amplified from genomic DNA by means of the immunoSEQ Assay, a bias-controlled multiplex PCR. In the original analysis: The number of nucleated cells in each sample was estimated from the amplification of reference gene primers within the assay. Sequence reads were collapsed and filtered to measure the absolute abundance of every unique TCRbeta CDR3 rearrangement. For each sample, productive Simpson clonality was calculated as the square root of Simpson's diversity index across productive rearrangements. Held by TCRdb, this immuneACCESS table contains in-frame sequences only and omits some clones. Under half of the omission traces to an unresolved V gene where checked; the cause of the rest is unknown. V and J calls and clone size are copied from that table; D and trimming were computed from the DNA. Within this sample are around 83,000 clones, with about 87% of them counted one time only. The ten largest clones represent about 8% of the sample.

The rearrangement joined TRBV6-6 to TRBJ2-3, with 7 bases aligning to TRBD2. Sequencing used peripheral blood. The sequence derives from a man older than 75 with active or convalescent COVID-19. CDR3 reads: CASSYRRGNTDTQYF. The bases are TGTGCCAGCAGTTACAGGCGGGGGAACACAGATACGCAGTATTTT.